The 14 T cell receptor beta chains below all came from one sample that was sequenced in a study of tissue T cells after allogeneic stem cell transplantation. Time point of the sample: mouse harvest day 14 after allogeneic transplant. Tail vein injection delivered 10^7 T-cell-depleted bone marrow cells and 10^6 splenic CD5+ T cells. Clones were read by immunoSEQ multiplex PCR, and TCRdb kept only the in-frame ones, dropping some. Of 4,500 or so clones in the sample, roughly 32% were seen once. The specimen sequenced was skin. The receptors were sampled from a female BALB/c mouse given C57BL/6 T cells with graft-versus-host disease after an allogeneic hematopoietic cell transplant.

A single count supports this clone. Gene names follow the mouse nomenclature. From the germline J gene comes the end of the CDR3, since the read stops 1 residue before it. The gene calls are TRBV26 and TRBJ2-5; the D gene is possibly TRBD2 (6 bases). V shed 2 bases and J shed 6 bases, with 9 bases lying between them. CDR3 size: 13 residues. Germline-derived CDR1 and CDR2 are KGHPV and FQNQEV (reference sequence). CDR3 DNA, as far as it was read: TGTGCCAGCAGTCTGATGGGGGAGGACACCCAGTAC. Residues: CASSLMGEDTQY. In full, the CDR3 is CASSLMGEDTQYF.

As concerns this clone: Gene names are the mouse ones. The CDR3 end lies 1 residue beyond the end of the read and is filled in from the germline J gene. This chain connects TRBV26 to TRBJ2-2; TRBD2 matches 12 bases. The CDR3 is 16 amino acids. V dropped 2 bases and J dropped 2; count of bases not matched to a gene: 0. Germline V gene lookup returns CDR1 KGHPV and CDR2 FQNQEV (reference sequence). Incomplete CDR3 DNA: TGTGCCAGCAGTCTGGGGACTGGGGGGAACACCGGGCAGCTCTAC. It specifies CASSLGTGGNTGQLY. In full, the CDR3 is CASSLGTGGNTGQLYF.

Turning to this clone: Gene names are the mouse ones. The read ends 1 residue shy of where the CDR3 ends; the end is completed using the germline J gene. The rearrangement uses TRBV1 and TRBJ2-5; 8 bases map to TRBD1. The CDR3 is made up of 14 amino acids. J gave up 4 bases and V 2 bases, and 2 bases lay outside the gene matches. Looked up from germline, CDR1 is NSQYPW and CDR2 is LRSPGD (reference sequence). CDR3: CTCSARDRKDTQYF. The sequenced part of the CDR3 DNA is TGCACCTGCAGTGCAAGGGACAGGAAAGACACCCAGTAC.

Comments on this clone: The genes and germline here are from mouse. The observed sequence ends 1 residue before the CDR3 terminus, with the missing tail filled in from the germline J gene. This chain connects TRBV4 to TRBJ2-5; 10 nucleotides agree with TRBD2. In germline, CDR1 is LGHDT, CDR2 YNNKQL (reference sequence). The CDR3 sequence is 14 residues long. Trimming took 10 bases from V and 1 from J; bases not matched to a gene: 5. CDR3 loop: CATTGGGYQDTQYF. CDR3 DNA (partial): TGTGCCACAACTGGGGGGGGCTACCAAGACACCCAGTAC.

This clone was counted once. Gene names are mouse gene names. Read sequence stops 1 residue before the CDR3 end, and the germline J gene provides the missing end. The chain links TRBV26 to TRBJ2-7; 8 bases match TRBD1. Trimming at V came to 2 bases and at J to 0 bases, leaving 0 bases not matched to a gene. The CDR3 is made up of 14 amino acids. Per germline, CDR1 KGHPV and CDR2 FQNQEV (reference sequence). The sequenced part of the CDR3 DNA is TGTGCCAGCAGTCTGGGACAGGGCTCCTATGAACAGTAC. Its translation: CASSLGQGSYEQY. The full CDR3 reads CASSLGQGSYEQYF.

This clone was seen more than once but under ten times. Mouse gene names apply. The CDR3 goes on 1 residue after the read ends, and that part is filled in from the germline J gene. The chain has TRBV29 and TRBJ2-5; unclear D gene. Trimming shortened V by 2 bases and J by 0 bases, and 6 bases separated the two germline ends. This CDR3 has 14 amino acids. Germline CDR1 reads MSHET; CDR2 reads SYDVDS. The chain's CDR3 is CASSLNTNQDTQYF. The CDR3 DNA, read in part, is TGTGCTAGCAGTTTAAACACTAACCAAGACACCCAGTAC.

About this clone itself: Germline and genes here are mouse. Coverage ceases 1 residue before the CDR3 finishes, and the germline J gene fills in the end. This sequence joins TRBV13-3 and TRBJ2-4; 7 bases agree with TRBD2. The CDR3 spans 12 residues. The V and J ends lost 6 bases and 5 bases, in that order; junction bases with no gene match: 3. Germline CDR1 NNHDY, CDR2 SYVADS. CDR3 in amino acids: CASTAGGNTLYF. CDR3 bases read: TGTGCCAGCACGGCTGGGGGAAACACCTTGTAC.

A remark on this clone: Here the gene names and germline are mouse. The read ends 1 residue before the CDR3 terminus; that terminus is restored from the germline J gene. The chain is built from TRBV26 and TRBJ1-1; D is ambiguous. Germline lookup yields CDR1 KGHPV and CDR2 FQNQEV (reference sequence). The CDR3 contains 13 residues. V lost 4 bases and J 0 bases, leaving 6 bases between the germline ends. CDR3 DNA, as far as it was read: TGTGCCAGCAGTCGTTCAACAAACACAGAAGTCTTC. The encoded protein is CASSRSTNTEVF. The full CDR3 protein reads CASSRSTNTEVFF.

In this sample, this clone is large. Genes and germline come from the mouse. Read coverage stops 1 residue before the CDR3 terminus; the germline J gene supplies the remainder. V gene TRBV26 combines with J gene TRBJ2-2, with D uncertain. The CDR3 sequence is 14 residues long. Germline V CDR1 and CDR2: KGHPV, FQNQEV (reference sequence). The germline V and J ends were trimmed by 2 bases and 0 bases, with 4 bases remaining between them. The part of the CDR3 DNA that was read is TGTGCCAGCAGTCTGAAGTCAAACACCGGGCAGCTCTAC. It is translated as CASSLKSNTGQLY. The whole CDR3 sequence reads CASSLKSNTGQLYF.

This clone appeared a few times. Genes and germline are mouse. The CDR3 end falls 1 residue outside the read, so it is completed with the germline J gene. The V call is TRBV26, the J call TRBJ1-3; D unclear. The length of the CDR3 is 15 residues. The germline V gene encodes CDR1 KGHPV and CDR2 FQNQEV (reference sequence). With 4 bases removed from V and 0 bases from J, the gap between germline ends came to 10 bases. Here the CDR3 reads CASSQQINSGNTLYF. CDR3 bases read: TGTGCCAGCAGTCAACAGATCAATTCTGGAAATACGCTCTAT.

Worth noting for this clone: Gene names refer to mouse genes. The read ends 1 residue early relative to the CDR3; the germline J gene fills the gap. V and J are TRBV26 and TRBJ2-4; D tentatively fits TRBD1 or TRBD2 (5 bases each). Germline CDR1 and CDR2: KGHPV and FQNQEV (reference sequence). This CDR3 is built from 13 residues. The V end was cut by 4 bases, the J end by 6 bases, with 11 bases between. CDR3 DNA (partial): TGTGCCAGCAGTCAACCGGGGGAGAACACCTTGTAC. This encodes CASSQPGENTLY. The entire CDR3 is CASSQPGENTLYF.

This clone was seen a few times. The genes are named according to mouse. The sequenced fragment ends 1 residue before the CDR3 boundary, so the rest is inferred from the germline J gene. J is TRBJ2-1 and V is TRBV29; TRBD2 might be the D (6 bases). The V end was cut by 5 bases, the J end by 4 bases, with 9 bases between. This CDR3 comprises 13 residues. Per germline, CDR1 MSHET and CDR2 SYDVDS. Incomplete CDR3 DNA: TGTGCTAGCAGTCCGGGACTATATGCTGAGCAGTTC. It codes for CASSPGLYAEQF. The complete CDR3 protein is CASSPGLYAEQFF.

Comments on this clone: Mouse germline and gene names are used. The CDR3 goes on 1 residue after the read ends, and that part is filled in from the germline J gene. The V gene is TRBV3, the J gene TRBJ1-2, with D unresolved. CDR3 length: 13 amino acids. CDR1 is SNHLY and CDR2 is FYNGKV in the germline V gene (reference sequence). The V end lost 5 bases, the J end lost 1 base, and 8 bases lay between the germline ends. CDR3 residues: CASSPGLNSDYTF. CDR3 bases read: TGTGCCAGCAGCCCCGGTCTAAACTCCGACTACACC.

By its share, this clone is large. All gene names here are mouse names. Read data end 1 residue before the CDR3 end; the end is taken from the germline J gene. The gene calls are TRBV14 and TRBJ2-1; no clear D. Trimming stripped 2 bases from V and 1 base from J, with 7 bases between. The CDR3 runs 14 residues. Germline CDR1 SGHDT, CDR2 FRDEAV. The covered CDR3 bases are TGTGCCAGCAGTTTGGCACGGAACTATGCTGAGCAGTTC. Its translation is CASSLARNYAEQF. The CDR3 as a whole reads CASSLARNYAEQFF.